This T cell receptor (beta chain) was captured by sequencing in a study of CD8+CD57+ T cells in acquired aplastic anemia. Study as a whole: CD4+ and CD8+ cells, once sorted, gave DNA averaging about 3.4 ug.

Study-level results: Patients and controls were found to share about 31 CD8+ CDR3 sequences.

CDR3 and TCR beta VDJ profiling relied on a genomic DNA template. MiXCR, run by TCRdb on the reads, gives a single entry per CDR3 protein. Of some 180,000 distinct CDR3 sequences listed, 55% to 65% are singletons. About this clonotype itself: What it binds is not known. A junction end diverges from the germline sequence, so it may reflect a read error.

Sequencing involved patients with CD8+CD57+ cell expansion previously shown by flow cytometry. This CDR3 spans 15 amino acids. Germline CDR1 and CDR2: SGHVS and FQNEAQ. The sample was sorted CD4+, CD8+, or CD8+CD57+ T cells (not recorded which) from PBMCs. The chain employs TRBV7-8 and TRBJ1-1; D gene uncertain. This TCR came from a human donor with aplastic anemia. CDR3 region: CASSVANKMNTEAFF. In nucleotides, the CDR3 is TGTGCTAGCAGCGTAGCCAATAAAATGAACACTGAAGCTTTCTTT.